This T cell receptor (beta chain) was profiled in a study of cytomegalovirus exposure and HLA in healthy donors. Background on the study: Clustering assigned about 76% of the approximately 400 genotyped donors to the Caucasian-associated ancestry cluster.

PCR amplification relied on 60 Vbeta primers (plus 13 Jbeta primers). Profiled with immunoSEQ multiplex PCR; TCRdb holds only in-frame clones, not every one. The sample holds fewer than 300,000 clones, 80% seen once. Findings and limits, study-wide: Most observed TCR sequences were rare, whereas some public TCRs were detected in many donors.

As regards this clone: The antigen remains unidentified.

CDR1 is MDHEN and CDR2 is SYDVKM in the germline V gene. V was cut by 3 bases and J by 2 bases, with 7 bases left in between. The CDR3 extends over 13 amino acids. The sequence was collected from a girl under 10 years old in good health and CMV-seronegative. This sequence joins TRBV28 and TRBJ1-2, with D possibly TRBD1 on 5 matching bases. Sequenced sample: PBMCs. The CDR3 DNA reads as TGTGCCAGCAGTTTGGAGGGGAACTATGGCTACACCTTC. Translating it yields CASSLEGNYGYTF.